These 21 T cell receptor beta chains were sequenced from one sample in a study of shared clonotypes between healthy human individuals. Profiled with immunoSEQ multiplex PCR; TCRdb holds only in-frame clones, not every one. This table has about 2 million clones, approximately 94% appearing once. CD8 cells regarded as naive lacked CD45RO, were positively chosen for CCR7, and omitted terminally differentiated effector memory CD45RA+ cells. Input material: naive CD8+ T cells sorted from blood. The receptors come from a young man in good health.

The gene calls are TRBV2 and TRBJ2-7; unclear D gene. CDR3 length: 13 amino acids. The V gene lost 5 bases and the J gene lost 1 base, with 9 bases spanning the gap. Germline CDR1 is SNHLY and CDR2 is FYNNEI. The CDR3 loop reads CASSMTESYEQYF. CDR3 nucleotides: TGTGCCAGCAGTATGACGGAATCCTACGAGCAGTACTTC.

The chain uses TRBV7-2 and TRBJ2-2; no clear D gene. The germline CDR1 and CDR2 sequences are SGHTA and FQGNSA. V shed 3 bases and J shed 1 base, with 9 bases lying between them. The CDR3 has 15 amino acids. The CDR3, as DNA: TGTGCCAGCAGCTTCTCCACGGGGAACACCGGGGAGCTGTTTTTT. It specifies CASSFSTGNTGELFF.

J is TRBJ1-4 and V is TRBV2; 7 bases align to TRBD1. Germline V gene data show CDR1 as SNHLY and CDR2 as FYNNEI. The CDR3 runs 16 residues. Germline trimming cut 6 bases from V and 10 bases from J; bases unmatched to any gene: 17. The CDR3 is CASSRNRQGRDGKLFF. Here the CDR3 DNA reads TGTGCCAGCAGCCGAAATAGACAGGGAAGAGACGGAAAACTGTTTTTT.

On this clone: The same CDR3 also results from other DNA sequences found in this sample. The chain combines TRBV9 with TRBJ2-7, with 9 bases identical to TRBD2. The CDR3 sequence is 16 residues long. Trimming took 0 bases from V and 0 from J; bases not matched to a gene: 4. Looked up from germline, CDR1 is SGDLS and CDR2 is YYNGEE. Here the CDR3 DNA reads TGTGCCAGCAGCGTAGGTGGTAGCGGGAGCTCCTACGAGCAGTACTTC. This gives the protein CASSVGGSGSSYEQYF.

The rearrangement links TRBV29-1 to TRBJ2-7, with TRBD1 as a possible D gene (6 bases). The CDR3 covers 11 residues. V was cut by 4 bases and J by 3 bases, with 7 bases left in between. Germline-derived CDR1 and CDR2 are SQVTM and ANQGSEA. Here the CDR3 reads CSVGTVYEQYF. CDR3 DNA sequence: TGCAGCGTTGGGACAGTCTACGAGCAGTACTTC.

This clone was seen a single time. This chain's CDR3 is CASSPGANAEAFF. The CDR3, as DNA: TGTGCCAGCAGCCCGGGGGCGAATGCTGAAGCTTTCTTT. This chain connects TRBV7-3 to TRBJ1-1; D may be TRBD1 (6 bases). Germline V CDR1 and CDR2: SGHTA, FQGTGA. Deletions cut 5 bases from V and 6 bases from J, with 13 bases between. The CDR3 contains 13 residues.

This clone was observed a single time. The rearrangement uses TRBV27 and TRBJ2-7; TRBD2 agrees at 7 bases. The CDR3 spans 16 residues. In germline, CDR1 is MNHEY, CDR2 SMNVEV (reference sequence). Trimming took 5 bases from V and 0 from J; bases not matched to a gene: 10. The CDR3 reads CASSPPSGGTSYEQYF. CDR3 DNA sequence: TGTGCCAGCAGTCCGCCATCCGGGGGGACCTCCTACGAGCAGTACTTC.

The chain recombines TRBV19 with TRBJ1-1; tentative D call: TRBD1 (5 bases). The CDR3 loop spans 13 amino acids. Germline V gene data show CDR1 as LNHDA and CDR2 as SQIVND (reference sequence). Between the trimmed V and J ends, which lost 11 bases and 5 bases, there was a span of 18 bases. The CDR3: CASWGLMGTEAFF. As DNA, the CDR3 is TGTGCCTCCTGGGGGTTAATGGGAACTGAAGCTTTCTTT.

Worth noting for this clone: Different DNA sequences within this sample yield the same CDR3. The rearrangement uses TRBV9 and TRBJ2-3; 7 bases are shared with TRBD2. CDR3 length: 15 amino acids. V lost 0 bases and J lost 0; bases outside the gene matches: 1. Germline loops: CDR1 SGDLS, CDR2 YYNGEE. In DNA, the CDR3 is TGTGCCAGCAGCGTAGTGGGGGGGAGCACAGATACGCAGTATTTT. Amino acids: CASSVVGGSTDTQYF.

Comment on this clone: Other DNA sequences in the sample encode the same CDR3. V usage is TRBV7-3 and J usage is TRBJ2-3, with 10 positions matching TRBD2. From germline, CDR1 is SGHTA and CDR2 FQGTGA. CDR3 length equals 15 residues. The V segment lost 4 bases and the J segment 3 bases; nucleotides outside the gene matches: 4. The CDR3 DNA sequence: TGTGCCAGCAGCTCTAGCGGGGGTGGTACAGATACGCAGTATTTT. This translates into CASSSSGGGTDTQYF. Full variable domain (rest looked up from reference TRBV7-3 and TRBJ2-3): GAGVSQTPSNKVTEKGKYVELRCDPISGHTALYWYRQSLGQGPEFLIYFQGTGAADDSGLPNDRFFAVRPEGSVSTLKIQRTERGDSAVYLCASSSSGGGTDTQYFGPGTRLTVL.

The chain links TRBV5-1 to TRBJ1-6; D remains ambiguous. The CDR3 length is 18 residues. Germline CDR1 SGHRS, CDR2 YFSETQ. V shed 3 bases and J shed 3 bases, with 19 bases lying between them. CDR3 DNA sequence: TGCGCCAGCAGCTCCGACTCGGAAGGGTCTTACTATAATTCACCCCTCCACTTT. As protein: CASSSDSEGSYYNSPLHF.

In this sample, this clone turned up once. The J gene is TRBJ1-4, the V gene TRBV28; 9 bases map to TRBD1. This CDR3 is 14 amino acids long. Germline-derived CDR1 and CDR2 are MDHEN and SYDVKM. V gave up 6 bases and J gave up 5 bases; unmatched junction bases: 4. The CDR3 is CASSWGTGNEKLFF. The CDR3, as DNA: TGTGCCAGCAGCTGGGGGACAGGGAATGAAAAACTGTTTTTT.

This chain uses TRBV9 with TRBJ2-3, with TRBD2 identical over 8 bases. Per germline, CDR1 SGDLS and CDR2 YYNGEE. With V trimmed by 0 bases and J by 2 bases, 5 bases remained unmatched. This CDR3 has 16 amino acids. CDR3 protein: CASSVGPSGYTDTQYF. The DNA of the CDR3 is TGTGCCAGCAGCGTAGGCCCTAGCGGGTACACAGATACGCAGTATTTT.

CDR3: CASSVGGSPTGELFF. The CDR3 DNA is TGTGCCAGCAGCGTAGGAGGTAGCCCTACCGGGGAGCTGTTTTTT. This sequence joins TRBV9 and TRBJ2-2; unclear D gene. Germline CDR1 is SGDLS and CDR2 is YYNGEE. V shed 0 bases and J shed 5 bases, with 11 bases lying between them. CDR3 length: 15 amino acids.

Comment on this clone: Other DNA sequences in this sample translate to the same CDR3. The rearrangement uses TRBV7-9 and TRBJ2-7, with D tentatively TRBD1 (5 bases). Germline CDR1 is SEHNR and CDR2 is FQNEAQ (reference sequence). This CDR3 contains 16 residues. Deletions cut 0 bases from V and 0 bases from J, with 12 bases between. The CDR3 is CASSLAGRGDSYEQYF. The DNA of the CDR3 is TGTGCCAGCAGCTTAGCCGGTAGGGGTGACTCCTACGAGCAGTACTTC. Variable domain in full (rest from reference TRBV7-9 and TRBJ2-7): DTGVSQNPRHKITKRGQNVTFRCDPISEHNRLYWYRQTLGQGPEFLTYFQNEAQLEKSRLLSDRFSAERPKGSFSTLEIQRTEQGDSAMYLCASSLAGRGDSYEQYFGPGTRLTVT.

Worth noting for this clone: The sample contains more than one DNA sequence encoding this CDR3. The chain recombines TRBV7-6 with TRBJ1-5, with 7 nucleotides matching TRBD1. This CDR3 is built from 14 residues. The ends lost 1 base at V and 6 bases at J; junction bases unmatched: 3. The germline CDR1 and CDR2 sequences are SGHVS and FNYEAQ. CDR3 in amino acids: CASSLEAGGQPQHF. The CDR3 DNA is TGTGCCAGCAGCTTAGAGGCAGGGGGTCAGCCCCAGCATTTT.

The chain joins TRBV7-2 to TRBJ1-3, with a weak D call TRBD1 (6 bases). The ends were cut back, 5 bases at V and 0 bases at J, with 14 bases in the middle. This CDR3 contains 16 residues. Germline values: CDR1 SGHTA, CDR2 FQGNSA. CDR3 region: CASSLHLQGSGNTIYF. The CDR3 region has the DNA TGTGCCAGCAGCCTCCACCTACAGGGCTCTGGAAACACCATATATTTT.

The V call is TRBV5-8, the J call TRBJ2-3, with D perhaps given as TRBD1 or TRBD2 (6 bases each). From germline, CDR1 is SGHTS and CDR2 YDEGEE. The CDR3 consists of 14 residues. Deletions cut 4 bases from V and 5 bases from J, with 14 bases between. The CDR3 bases are TGTGCCAGCAGCAAAGGGGGGCGGATAGATACGCAGTATTTT. It encodes CASSKGGRIDTQYF.

The chain couples TRBV7-6 to TRBJ1-1; D is unresolved. V dropped 6 bases and J dropped 11 bases, with 19 bases sitting between them. CDR1 is SGHVS, CDR2 FNYEAQ, per germline. The CDR3 is 13 residues long. The CDR3 loop reads CASSAGSPREAFF. The CDR3 DNA is TGTGCCAGCAGTGCGGGAAGCCCAAGGGAGGCTTTCTTT.

The V and J genes are TRBV6-1 and TRBJ2-5; D not certain. V lost 2 bases and J lost 0, with 16 bases in between. Germline CDR1 and CDR2: MNHNS and SASEGT. The CDR3 contains 17 residues. The CDR3 loop reads CASSELLTAPHQETQYF. As DNA, the CDR3 is TGTGCCAGCAGTGAACTTTTAACAGCCCCTCACCAAGAGACCCAGTACTTC.

The gene calls are TRBV7-6 and TRBJ2-7, with a possible D match to TRBD1 (6 bases). Germline assignment: CDR1 SGHVS and CDR2 FNYEAQ. CDR3 length equals 15 residues. V was cut by 5 bases and J by 0 bases, with 14 bases left in between. The CDR3 DNA sequence: TGTGCCAGCAGCCCCGACAGGACCGACTCCTACGAGCAGTACTTC. Translated, it gives CASSPDRTDSYEQYF.